The T cell receptor (beta chain) under discussion was sequenced for a study of blood T cell repertoires in COVID-19. Study information: Researchers got acute and convalescent COVID-19 samples from the United States, Italy and Spain.

Germline-derived CDR1 and CDR2 are KGHSH and LQKENI. CDR3 size: 14 residues. V was trimmed by 2 bases and J by 10 bases, leaving 12 bases between them. Sequencing was performed with immunoSEQ multiplex PCR; in TCRdb, only in-frame clones are kept and a portion is missing. The sample holds 150,000 to 200,000 clones, 87% seen once. What was sequenced was peripheral blood. The receptor's source is a young man with active or convalescent COVID-19. The chain uses TRBV18 and TRBJ1-6, with D tentatively TRBD1 (6 bases). CDR3 region: CASSPRGWESPLHF. In DNA form, the CDR3 reads TGTGCCAGCTCACCAAGGGGGTGGGAATCACCCCTCCACTTT.